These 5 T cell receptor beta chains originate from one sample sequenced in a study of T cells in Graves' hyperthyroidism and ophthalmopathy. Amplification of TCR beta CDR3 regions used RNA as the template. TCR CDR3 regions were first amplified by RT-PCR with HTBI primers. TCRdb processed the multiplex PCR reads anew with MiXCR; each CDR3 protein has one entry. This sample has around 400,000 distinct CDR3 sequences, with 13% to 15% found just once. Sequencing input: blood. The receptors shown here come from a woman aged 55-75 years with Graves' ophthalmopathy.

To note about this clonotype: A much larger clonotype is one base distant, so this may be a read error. CDR3 bases: TGTGCCAGCCGCGACGGGACGGGGATGAACACTGAAGTTTTCTTT. Translated, it gives CASRDGTGMNTEVFF. This chain uses TRBV12-3 or TRBV12-4 with TRBJ1-1, with D possibly being TRBD1 (5 bases). The CDR3 contains 15 residues.

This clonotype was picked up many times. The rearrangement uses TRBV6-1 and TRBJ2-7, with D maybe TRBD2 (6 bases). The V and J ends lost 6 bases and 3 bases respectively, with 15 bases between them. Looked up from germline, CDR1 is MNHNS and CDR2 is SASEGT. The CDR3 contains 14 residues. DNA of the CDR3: TGTGCCAGCAGACCGGTTAGGGGACTCTACGAGCAGTACTTC. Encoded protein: CASRPVRGLYEQYF.

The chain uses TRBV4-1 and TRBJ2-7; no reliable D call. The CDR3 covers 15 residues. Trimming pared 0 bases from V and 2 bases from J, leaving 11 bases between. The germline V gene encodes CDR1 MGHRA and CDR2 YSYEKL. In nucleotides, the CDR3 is TGCGCCAGCAGCCAAGATCAGGCACTAACCTACGAGCAGTACTTC. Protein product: CASSQDQALTYEQYF.

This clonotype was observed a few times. The CDR3 DNA follows: TGCAGCGTTGAGGTGCAGGTGCTGGATACGCAGTATTTT. It translates to CSVEVQVLDTQYF. The chain couples TRBV29-1 to TRBJ2-3; D is unresolved. V dropped 3 bases and J dropped 6 bases, with 13 bases sitting between them. Germline V gives CDR1 SQVTM, CDR2 ANQGSEA. The CDR3 is made up of 13 amino acids.

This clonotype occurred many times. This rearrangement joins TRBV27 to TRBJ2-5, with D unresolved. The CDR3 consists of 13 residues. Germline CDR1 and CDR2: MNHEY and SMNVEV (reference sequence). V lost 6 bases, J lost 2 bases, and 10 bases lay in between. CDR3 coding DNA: TGTGCCAGCAGGGGGTGGGAACAAGAGACCCAGTACTTC. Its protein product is CASRGWEQETQYF.